This T cell receptor (beta chain) was identified in a study of CD8 T cells in ankylosing spondylitis. General observations from the study: Disease-linked clones bore a CD8+ phenotype and were relatively rare in peripheral blood. Disease-linked clones were reportedly significantly enriched in matched ankylosing spondylitis synovial fluid.

TCRdb called the 5' RACE reads again in MiXCR, with one record for every CDR3 protein. Here the sample spans 350,000 to 400,000 distinct CDR3 sequences, 20% to 25% being singletons. Germline V gene lookup returns CDR1 SGDLS and CDR2 YYNGEE. Trimming shortened V by 3 bases and J by 2 bases, and 6 bases separated the two germline ends. The CDR3 spans 13 residues. This clonotype came up once. Its cognate antigen is unknown. The sequence came from a male donor with ankylosing spondylitis or in good health (not recorded which). The specimen sequenced was blood, either unsorted or a sorted T cell fraction (not recorded which). This chain uses TRBV9 with TRBJ2-1, with D hard to call. The CDR3, as DNA: TGTGCCAGCAGCGGGTGGGCCTACAATGAGCAGTTCTTC. This codes for CASSGWAYNEQFF.